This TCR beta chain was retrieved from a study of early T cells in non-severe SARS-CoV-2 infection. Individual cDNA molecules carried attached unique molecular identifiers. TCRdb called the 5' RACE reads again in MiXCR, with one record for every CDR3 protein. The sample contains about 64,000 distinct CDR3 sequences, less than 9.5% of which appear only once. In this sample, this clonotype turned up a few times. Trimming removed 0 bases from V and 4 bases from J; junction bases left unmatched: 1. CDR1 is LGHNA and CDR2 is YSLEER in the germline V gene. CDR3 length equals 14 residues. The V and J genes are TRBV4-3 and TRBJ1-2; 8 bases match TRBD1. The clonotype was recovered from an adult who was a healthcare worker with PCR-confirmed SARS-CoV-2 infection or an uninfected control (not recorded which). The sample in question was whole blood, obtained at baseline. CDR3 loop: CASSQDRGLYGYTF. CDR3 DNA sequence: TGCGCCAGCAGCCAAGACAGGGGGCTCTATGGCTACACCTTC.